This TCR beta chain was sequenced for a study of cytomegalovirus exposure and HLA in healthy donors. It was with 60 Vbeta and 13 Jbeta primers that the PCR ran. Data came from immunoSEQ multiplex PCR; TCRdb stores just in-frame clones and leaves some out. The repertoire has some 96,000 clones, less than 85% of them found once; the top ten carry roughly 20%. This CDR3 contains 15 residues. Trimming cost V 7 bases and J 1 base; bases outside gene matches: 7. Germline CDR1 is LNHDA and CDR2 is SQIVND (reference sequence). The sample taken for sequencing was PBMCs. This rearrangement joins TRBV19 to TRBJ1-5, with 7 nucleotides matching TRBD1. This TCR was recovered from a woman aged 60 to 75 in good health and CMV-seropositive. CDR3 sequence: CASTKRQGSNQPQHF. Written as DNA, the CDR3 is TGTGCCAGTACTAAAAGACAGGGAAGCAATCAGCCCCAGCATTTT.